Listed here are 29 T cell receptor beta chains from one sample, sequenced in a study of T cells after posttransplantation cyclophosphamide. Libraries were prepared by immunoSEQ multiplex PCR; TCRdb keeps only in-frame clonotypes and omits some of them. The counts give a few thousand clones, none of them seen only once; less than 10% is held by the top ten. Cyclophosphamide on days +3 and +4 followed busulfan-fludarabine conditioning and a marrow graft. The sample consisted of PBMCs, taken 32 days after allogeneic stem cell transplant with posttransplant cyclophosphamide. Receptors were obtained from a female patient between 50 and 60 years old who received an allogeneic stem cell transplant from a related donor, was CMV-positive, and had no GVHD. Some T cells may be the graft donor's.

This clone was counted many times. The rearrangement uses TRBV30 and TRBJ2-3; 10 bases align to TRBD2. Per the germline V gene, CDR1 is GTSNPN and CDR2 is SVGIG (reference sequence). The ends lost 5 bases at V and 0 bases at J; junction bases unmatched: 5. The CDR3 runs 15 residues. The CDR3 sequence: CAWEKTSGSTDTQYF. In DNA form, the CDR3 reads TGTGCCTGGGAAAAGACTAGCGGGAGCACAGATACGCAGTATTTT.

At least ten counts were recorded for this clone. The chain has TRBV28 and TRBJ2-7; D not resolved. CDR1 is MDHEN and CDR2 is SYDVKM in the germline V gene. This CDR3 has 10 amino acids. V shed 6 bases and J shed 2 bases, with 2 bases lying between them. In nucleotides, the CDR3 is TGTGCCAGCAGCGCCTACGAGCAGTACTTC. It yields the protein CASSAYEQYF. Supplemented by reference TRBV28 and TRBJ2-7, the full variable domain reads DVKVTQSSRYLVKRTGEKVFLECVQDMDHENMFWYRQDPGLGLRLIYFSYDVKMKEKGDIPEGYSVSREKKERFSLILESASTNQTSMYLCASSAYEQYFGPGTRLTVT.

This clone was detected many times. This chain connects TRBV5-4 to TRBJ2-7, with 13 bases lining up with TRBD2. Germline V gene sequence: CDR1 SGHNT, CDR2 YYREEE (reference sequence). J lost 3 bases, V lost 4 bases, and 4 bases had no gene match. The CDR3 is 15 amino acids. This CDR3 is CASSQGLAGDYEQYF. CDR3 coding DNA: TGTGCCAGCAGCCAAGGACTAGCGGGAGACTACGAGCAGTACTTC.

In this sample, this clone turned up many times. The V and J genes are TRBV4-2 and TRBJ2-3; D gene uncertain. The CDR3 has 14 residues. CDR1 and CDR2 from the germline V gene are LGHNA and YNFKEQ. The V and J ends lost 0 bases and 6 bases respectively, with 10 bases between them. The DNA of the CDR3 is TGTGCCAGCAGCCAAGAATTAGTGGTGGATACGCAGTATTTT. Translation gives CASSQELVVDTQYF.

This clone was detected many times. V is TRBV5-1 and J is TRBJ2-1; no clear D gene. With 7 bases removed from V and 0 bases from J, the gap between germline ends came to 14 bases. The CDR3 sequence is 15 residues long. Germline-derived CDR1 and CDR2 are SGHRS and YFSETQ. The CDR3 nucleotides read TGCGCCAGCGGAGCATACTCTAGCTCCTACAATGAGCAGTTCTTC. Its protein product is CASGAYSSSYNEQFF.

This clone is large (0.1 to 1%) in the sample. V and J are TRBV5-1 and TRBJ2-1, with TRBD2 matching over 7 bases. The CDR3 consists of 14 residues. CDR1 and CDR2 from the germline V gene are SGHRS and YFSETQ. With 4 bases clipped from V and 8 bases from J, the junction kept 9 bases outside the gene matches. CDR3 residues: CASSREGSTDEQFF. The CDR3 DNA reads TGCGCCAGCAGCAGGGAGGGGAGTACGGATGAGCAGTTCTTC.

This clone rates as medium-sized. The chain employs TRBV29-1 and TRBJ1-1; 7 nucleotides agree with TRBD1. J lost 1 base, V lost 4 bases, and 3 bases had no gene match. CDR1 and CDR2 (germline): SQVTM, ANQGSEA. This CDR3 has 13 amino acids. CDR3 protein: CSVARTGNTEAFF. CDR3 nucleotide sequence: TGCAGCGTTGCCCGGACAGGGAACACTGAAGCTTTCTTT.

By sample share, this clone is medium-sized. The CDR3 sequence: CASLPGDSNYEQYF. DNA for the CDR3: TGTGCCAGCCTACCAGGGGATTCAAACTACGAGCAGTACTTC. This rearrangement joins TRBV5-6 to TRBJ2-7, with D perhaps matching TRBD1 (6 bases). V was trimmed by 7 bases and J by 3 bases, leaving 17 bases between them. Germline V lookup: CDR1 SGHDT, CDR2 YYEEEE. The CDR3 consists of 14 residues.

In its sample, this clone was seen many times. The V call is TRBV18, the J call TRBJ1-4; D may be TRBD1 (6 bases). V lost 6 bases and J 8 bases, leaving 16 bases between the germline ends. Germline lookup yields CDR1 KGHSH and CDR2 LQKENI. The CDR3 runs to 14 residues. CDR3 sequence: CASSPGTYREKLFF. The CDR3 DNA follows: TGTGCCAGCTCCCCCGGGACATATAGGGAAAAACTGTTTTTT.

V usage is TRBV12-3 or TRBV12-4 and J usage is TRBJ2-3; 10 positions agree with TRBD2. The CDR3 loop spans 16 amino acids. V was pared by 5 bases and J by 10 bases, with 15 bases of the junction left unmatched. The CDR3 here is CASSPRVAGGLGPQYF. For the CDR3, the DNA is TGTGCCAGCAGTCCGCGGGTAGCGGGGGGTCTCGGGCCGCAGTATTTT.

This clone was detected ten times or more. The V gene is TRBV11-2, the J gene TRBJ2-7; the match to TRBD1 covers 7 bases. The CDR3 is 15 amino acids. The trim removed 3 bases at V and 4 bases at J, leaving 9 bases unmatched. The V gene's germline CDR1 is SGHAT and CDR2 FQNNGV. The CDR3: CASSFWTGNFYEQYF. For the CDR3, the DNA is TGTGCCAGCAGCTTTTGGACAGGAAACTTTTACGAGCAGTACTTC.

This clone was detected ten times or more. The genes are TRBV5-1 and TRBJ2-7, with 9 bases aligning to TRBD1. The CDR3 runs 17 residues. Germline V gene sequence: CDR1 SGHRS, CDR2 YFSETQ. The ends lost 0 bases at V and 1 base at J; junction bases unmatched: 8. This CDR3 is CASSLVGTGHLSYEQYF. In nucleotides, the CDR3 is TGCGCCAGCAGCTTGGTGGGGACAGGGCATCTGTCCTACGAGCAGTACTTC.

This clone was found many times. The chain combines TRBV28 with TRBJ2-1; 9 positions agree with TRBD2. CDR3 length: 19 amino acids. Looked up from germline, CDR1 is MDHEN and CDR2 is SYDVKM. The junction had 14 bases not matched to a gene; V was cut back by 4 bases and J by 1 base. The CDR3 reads CASSSPAGLAIGSYNEQFF. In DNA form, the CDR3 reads TGTGCCAGCAGTTCCCCAGCGGGACTAGCTATTGGGTCCTACAATGAGCAGTTCTTC.

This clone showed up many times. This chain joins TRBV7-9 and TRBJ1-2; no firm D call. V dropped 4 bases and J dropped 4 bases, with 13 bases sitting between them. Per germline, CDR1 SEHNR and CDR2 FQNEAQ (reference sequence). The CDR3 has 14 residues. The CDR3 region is CASSSTAGSYGYTF. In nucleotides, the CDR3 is TGTGCCAGCAGCTCGACCGCAGGTTCCTATGGCTACACCTTC. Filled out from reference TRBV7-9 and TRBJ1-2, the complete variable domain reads DTGVSQNPRHKITKRGQNVTFRCDPISEHNRLYWYRQTLGQGPEFLTYFQNEAQLEKSRLLSDRFSAERPKGSFSTLEIQRTEQGDSAMYLCASSSTAGSYGYTFGSGTRLTVV.

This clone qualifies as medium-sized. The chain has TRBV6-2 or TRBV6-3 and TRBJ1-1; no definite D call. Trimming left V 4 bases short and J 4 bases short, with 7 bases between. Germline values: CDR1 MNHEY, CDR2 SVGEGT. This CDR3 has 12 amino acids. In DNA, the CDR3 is TGTGCCAGCAGTTCTCCCGGCACTGAAGCTTTCTTT. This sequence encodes CASSSPGTEAFF.

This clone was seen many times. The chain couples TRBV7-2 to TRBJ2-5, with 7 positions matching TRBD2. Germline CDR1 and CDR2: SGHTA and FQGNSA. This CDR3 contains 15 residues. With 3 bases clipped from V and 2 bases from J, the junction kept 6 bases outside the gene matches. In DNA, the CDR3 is TGTGCCAGCAGCTTGACCCTAGCGGTACAAGAGACCCAGTACTTC. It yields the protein CASSLTLAVQETQYF.

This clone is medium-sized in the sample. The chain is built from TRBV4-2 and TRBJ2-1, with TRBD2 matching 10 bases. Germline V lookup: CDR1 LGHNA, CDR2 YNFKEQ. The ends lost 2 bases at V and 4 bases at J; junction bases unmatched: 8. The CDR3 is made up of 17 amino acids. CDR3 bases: TGTGCCAGCAGCCAAACCGCGGGACTAGCGCAGTACAATGAGCAGTTCTTC. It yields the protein CASSQTAGLAQYNEQFF.

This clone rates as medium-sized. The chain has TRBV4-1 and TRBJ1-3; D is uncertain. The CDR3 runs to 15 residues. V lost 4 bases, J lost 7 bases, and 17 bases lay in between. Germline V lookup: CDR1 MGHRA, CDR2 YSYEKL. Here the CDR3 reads CASSPQNSLPNTIYF. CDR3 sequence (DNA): TGCGCCAGCAGCCCGCAAAACAGCCTTCCGAACACCATATATTTT.

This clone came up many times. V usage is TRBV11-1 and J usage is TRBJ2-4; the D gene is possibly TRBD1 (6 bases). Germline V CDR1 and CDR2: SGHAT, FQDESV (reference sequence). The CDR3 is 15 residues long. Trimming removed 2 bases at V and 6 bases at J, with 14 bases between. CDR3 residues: CASSLPDRLGNIQYF. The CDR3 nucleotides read TGTGCCAGCAGCTTACCAGACAGGTTGGGAAACATTCAGTACTTC.

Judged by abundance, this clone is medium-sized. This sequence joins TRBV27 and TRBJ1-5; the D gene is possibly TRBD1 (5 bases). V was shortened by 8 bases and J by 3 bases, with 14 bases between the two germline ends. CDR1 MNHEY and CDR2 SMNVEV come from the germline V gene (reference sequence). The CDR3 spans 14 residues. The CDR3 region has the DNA TGTGCCAGCGGGCGAGGGGAAGACAATCAGCCCCAGCATTTT. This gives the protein CASGRGEDNQPQHF.

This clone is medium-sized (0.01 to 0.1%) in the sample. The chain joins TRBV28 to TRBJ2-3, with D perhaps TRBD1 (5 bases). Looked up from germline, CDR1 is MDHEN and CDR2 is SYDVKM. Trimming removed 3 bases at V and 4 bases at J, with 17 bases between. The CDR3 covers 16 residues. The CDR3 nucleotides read TGTGCCAGCAGTTTCTTAGGCGACAGCTTAGCAGATACGCAGTATTTT. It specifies CASSFLGDSLADTQYF.

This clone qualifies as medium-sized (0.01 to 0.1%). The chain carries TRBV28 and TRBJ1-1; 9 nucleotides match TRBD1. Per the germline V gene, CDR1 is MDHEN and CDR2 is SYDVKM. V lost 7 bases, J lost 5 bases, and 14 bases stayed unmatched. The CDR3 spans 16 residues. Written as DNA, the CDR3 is TGTGCCAGCACGGAAGCCTTGGGACAGGGAAAAACTGAAGCTTTCTTT. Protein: CASTEALGQGKTEAFF.

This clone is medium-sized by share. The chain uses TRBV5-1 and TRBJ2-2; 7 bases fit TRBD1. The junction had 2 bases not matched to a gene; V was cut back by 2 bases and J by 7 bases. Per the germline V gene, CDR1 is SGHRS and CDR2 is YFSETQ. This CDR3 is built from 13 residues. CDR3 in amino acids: CASSLGGSGELFF. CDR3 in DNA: TGCGCCAGCAGCTTAGGGGGCAGCGGGGAGCTGTTTTTT.

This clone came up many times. CDR3 amino acids: CASSPDRDYGYTF. CDR3 nucleotide sequence: TGTGCCAGCAGCCCTGACAGGGATTATGGCTACACCTTC. The J gene is TRBJ1-2, the V gene TRBV25-1; TRBD1 aligns across 7 bases. V was pared by 6 bases and J by 5 bases, with 6 bases of the junction left unmatched. CDR1 is MGHDK and CDR2 is SYGVNS in the germline V gene. CDR3 length: 13 residues.

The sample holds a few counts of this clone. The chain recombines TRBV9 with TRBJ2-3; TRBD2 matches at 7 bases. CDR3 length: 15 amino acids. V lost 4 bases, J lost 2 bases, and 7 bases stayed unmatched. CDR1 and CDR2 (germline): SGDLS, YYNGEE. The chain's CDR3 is CASSTTSAHTDTQYF. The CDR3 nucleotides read TGTGCCAGCAGCACTACTAGCGCCCACACAGATACGCAGTATTTT.

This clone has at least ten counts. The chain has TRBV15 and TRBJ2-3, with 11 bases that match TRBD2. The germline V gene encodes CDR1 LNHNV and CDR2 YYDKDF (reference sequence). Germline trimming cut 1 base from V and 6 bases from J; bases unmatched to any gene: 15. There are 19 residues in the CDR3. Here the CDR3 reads CATSRGAGELAGASDTQYF. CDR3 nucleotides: TGTGCCACCAGCAGAGGGGCGGGAGAACTAGCGGGAGCATCGGATACGCAGTATTTT.

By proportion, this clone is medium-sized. CDR3 nucleotides: TGTGCCAGCAGCTTTAACGTCAGGTCAATCTATGGCTACACCTTC. Translation gives CASSFNVRSIYGYTF. The chain recombines TRBV7-2 with TRBJ1-2; no clear D. V lost 3 bases to trimming and J lost 4 bases, with 15 bases between them. The CDR3 length is 15 residues. Germline-derived CDR1 and CDR2 are SGHTA and FQGNSA.

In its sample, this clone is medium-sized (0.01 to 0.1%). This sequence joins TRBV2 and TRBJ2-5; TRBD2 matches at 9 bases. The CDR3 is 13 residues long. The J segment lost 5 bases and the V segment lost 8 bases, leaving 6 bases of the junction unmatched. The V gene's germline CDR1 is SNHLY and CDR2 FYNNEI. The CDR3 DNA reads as TGTGCCAGCCTGGGACTAGCAATGGAGACCCAGTACTTC. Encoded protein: CASLGLAMETQYF.

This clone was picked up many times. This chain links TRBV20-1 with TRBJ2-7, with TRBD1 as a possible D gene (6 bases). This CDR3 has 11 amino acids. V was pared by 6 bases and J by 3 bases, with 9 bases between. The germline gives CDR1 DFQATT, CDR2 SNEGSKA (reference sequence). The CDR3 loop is CSASDSYEQYF. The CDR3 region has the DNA TGCAGTGCCTCGGACAGCTACGAGCAGTACTTC.